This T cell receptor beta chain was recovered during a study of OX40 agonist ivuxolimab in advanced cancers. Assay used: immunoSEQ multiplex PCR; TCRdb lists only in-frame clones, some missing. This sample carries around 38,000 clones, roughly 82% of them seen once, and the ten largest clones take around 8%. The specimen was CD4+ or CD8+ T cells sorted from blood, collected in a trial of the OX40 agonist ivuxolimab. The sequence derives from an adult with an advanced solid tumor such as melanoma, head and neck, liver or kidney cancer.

The CDR3 sequence is CASSIGQGTYGYTF. The CDR3 nucleotides are TGTGCCAGTAGTATTGGCCAGGGTACCTATGGCTACACCTTC. The chain employs TRBV19 and TRBJ1-2; D might be TRBD1 (5 bases). The CDR3 loop spans 14 amino acids. V was cut by 3 bases and J by 4 bases, with 12 bases left in between. CDR1 and CDR2 (germline): LNHDA, SQIVND (reference sequence).